This T cell receptor (beta chain) was profiled in a study of cytotoxic CD8 clonotypes in ibrutinib-treated CLL. Study-level information: Among the patients, around ten presented as relapsed/refractory and about 16 as treatment-naive; 17 to 18 showed unmutated IGHV. After treatment lasting a median approximately eleven months, range 6 to 36, response samples were collected. General study findings and limits: Clonality showed a rise at ibrutinib response that reversed toward baseline at progression.

Assay used: immunoSEQ multiplex PCR; TCRdb lists only in-frame clones, some missing. The sample lists some 150,000 clones, around three quarters seen once, with 10% to 15% in the top ten. V trimming: 0 bases; J trimming: 3 bases; junction bases outside the gene matches: 3. Germline CDR1 and CDR2: SGHNT and YYREEE (reference sequence). The CDR3 extends over 17 amino acids. Worth noting for this clone: The antigen is unknown. Other DNA sequences within the sample encode an identical CDR3.

The sequence derives from a human donor with chronic lymphocytic leukemia. The sequencing here drew on PBMCs, taken after 12 months of ibrutinib treatment. This chain links TRBV5-4 with TRBJ2-2; TRBD2 agrees at 12 bases. The CDR3, as DNA: TGTGCCAGCAGCTTGGGACTAGCGGGAGTAGACACCGGGGAGCTGTTTTTT. Translating it yields CASSLGLAGVDTGELFF.